These 17 T cell receptor beta chains share one sample of origin, sequenced in a study of cytomegalovirus exposure and HLA in healthy donors. PCR used 60 Vbeta primers and 13 Jbeta primers. Clones were read by immunoSEQ multiplex PCR, and TCRdb kept only the in-frame ones, dropping some. The table lists some 150,000 clones, around 80% of them singletons. The specimen sequenced was PBMCs. The receptor source for this set is a man aged 18 to 29 in good health and CMV-seropositive.

The chain joins TRBV5-1 to TRBJ2-1; a weak D match, TRBD1 (5 bases). Germline V gene data show CDR1 as SGHRS and CDR2 as YFSETQ. This CDR3 comprises 16 residues. The V gene lost 4 bases and the J gene lost 0 bases, with 14 bases spanning the gap. The CDR3 region has the DNA TGCGCCAGCAGCATGAACAGGTTTAGCTCCTACAATGAGCAGTTCTTC. It yields the protein CASSMNRFSSYNEQFF.

This chain links TRBV2 with TRBJ1-1; D uncertain. The V end was cut by 4 bases, the J end by 2 bases, with 8 bases between. The CDR3 runs to 13 residues. CDR1 and CDR2 (germline): SNHLY, FYNNEI. This chain's CDR3 is CASSGNRNTEAFF. DNA for the CDR3: TGTGCCAGCAGTGGAAACAGAAACACTGAAGCTTTCTTT.

The genes are TRBV4-1 and TRBJ1-5; TRBD1 might be the D (5 bases). The germline V and J ends were trimmed by 3 bases and 1 base, with 13 bases remaining between them. The CDR3 extends over 16 amino acids. CDR1 is MGHRA, CDR2 YSYEKL, per germline. CDR3 in amino acids: CASSQPSTESNQPQHF. CDR3 coding DNA: TGCGCCAGCAGCCAGCCTTCGACAGAAAGCAATCAGCCCCAGCATTTT.

The chain has TRBV18 and TRBJ2-7, with D unclear. The length of the CDR3 is 12 residues. V was pared by 4 bases and J by 4 bases, with 8 bases between. Germline lookup yields CDR1 KGHSH and CDR2 LQKENI. The CDR3, as DNA: TGTGCCAGCTCACAGACAACTTACGAGCAGTACTTC. Encoded protein: CASSQTTYEQYF.

The chain uses TRBV2 and TRBJ2-7; possible D gene TRBD2, 6 bases. The CDR3 has 13 residues. Trimming took 5 bases from V and 4 from J, leaving 12 bases between them. The V gene's germline CDR1 is SNHLY and CDR2 FYNNEI. CDR3 DNA: TGTGCCAGCAGTCCCGGGACTGGTTACGAGCAGTACTTC. Amino acid sequence: CASSPGTGYEQYF.

The CDR3 coding sequence is TGCGCCAGCAGTGAGTCGGACTCCGGGGACAATCGGTTCTTC. This gives the protein CASSESDSGDNRFF. This chain connects TRBV10-1 to TRBJ2-1, with D possibly matching TRBD1 (6 bases). Trimming removed 0 bases at V and 15 bases at J, with 18 bases between. CDR3 length: 14 residues. Germline CDR1 reads WNHNN; CDR2 reads SYGVQD (reference sequence).

This clone was seen just once. The genes are TRBV9 and TRBJ2-5, with D maybe TRBD2 (5 bases). Trimming took off 0 bases at V and 5 bases at J, with 14 bases between the two ends. The CDR3 covers 15 residues. Per the germline V gene, CDR1 is SGDLS and CDR2 is YYNGEE. The CDR3, as DNA: TGTGCCAGCAGCGTAGAAGTGGGATCGGGGGAGACCCAGTACTTC. Translation gives CASSVEVGSGETQYF.

J is TRBJ2-3 and V is TRBV5-1, with D possibly TRBD2 on 5 matching bases. Germline-derived CDR1 and CDR2 are SGHRS and YFSETQ. Trimming removed 8 bases from V and 4 bases from J, with 17 bases in between. The CDR3 consists of 14 residues. The CDR3 region has the DNA TGCGCCAGTACTCCGGGATCATCTTCAGATACGCAGTATTTT. Its translation: CASTPGSSSDTQYF. The variable domain in full, with the rest retrieved from reference TRBV5-1 and TRBJ2-3, is KAGVTQTPRYLIKTRGQQVTLSCSPISGHRSVSWYQQTPGQGLQFLFEYFSETQRNKGNFPGRFSGRQFSNSRSEMNVSTLELGDSALYLCASTPGSSSDTQYFGPGTRLTVL.

The genes are TRBV6-5 and TRBJ1-1; D unclear. From germline, CDR1 is MNHEY and CDR2 SVGAGI. Trimming took off 6 bases at V and 2 bases at J, with 10 bases between the two ends. This CDR3 spans 13 amino acids. The CDR3 sequence: CASRPSRNTEAFF. The CDR3 region has the DNA TGTGCCAGCAGGCCCAGTCGAAACACTGAAGCTTTCTTT.

This clone was counted between two and nine times. The CDR3: CASSLDRGTYGYTF. DNA of the CDR3: TGTGCCAGCAGTTTGGACAGGGGGACCTATGGCTACACCTTC. J is TRBJ1-2 and V is TRBV28; the match to TRBD1 covers 10 bases. The CDR3 runs 14 residues. The V segment lost 3 bases and the J segment 4 bases; nucleotides outside the gene matches: 2. CDR1 is MDHEN, CDR2 SYDVKM, per germline.

The rearrangement links TRBV13 to TRBJ2-7; 11 bases align to TRBD2. The CDR3 runs to 15 residues. Trimming removed 3 bases from V and 4 bases from J; junction bases left unmatched: 5. CDR1 is PRHDT and CDR2 is FYEKMQ in the germline V gene (reference sequence). The CDR3 nucleotides are TGTGCCAGCAGCTTCTCTAGCGGGAGGTCGTACGAGCAGTACTTC. Translated, it gives CASSFSSGRSYEQYF. Looking up the rest from reference TRBV13 and TRBJ2-7 gives the full variable domain: AAGVIQSPRHLIKEKRETATLKCYPIPRHDTVYWYQQGPGQDPQFLISFYEKMQSDKGSIPDRFSAQQFSDYHSELNMSSLELGDSALYFCASSFSSGRSYEQYFGPGTRLTVT.

The rearrangement links TRBV28 to TRBJ1-5, with D possibly TRBD1 on 6 matching bases. Germline loops: CDR1 MDHEN, CDR2 SYDVKM. The CDR3 is made up of 13 amino acids. Trimming took 6 bases from V and 9 from J, leaving 15 bases between them. The CDR3 DNA sequence: TGTGCCAGCAGGGTAACAGGGTTCGGGCCCCAGCATTTT. This translates into CASRVTGFGPQHF.

The V gene is TRBV30, the J gene TRBJ1-2, with 8 nucleotides matching TRBD1. Trimming cost V 3 bases and J 7 bases; bases outside gene matches: 4. The CDR3 covers 12 residues. In germline, CDR1 is GTSNPN, CDR2 SVGIG (reference sequence). In DNA, the CDR3 is TGTGCCTGGAGCAGGGGGCAAAGTGGCTACACCTTC. Amino acid sequence: CAWSRGQSGYTF.

Remarks on this clone: A read error may produce the germline difference seen at one junction end. The CDR3 region has the DNA TGTGCCAGCAGCTCCGGACTAGCGGGAGTAGGTTACGAGCAGTATTTC. Translation: CASSSGLAGVGYEQYF. This chain links TRBV7-2 with TRBJ2-7; 13 bases fit TRBD2. This CDR3 comprises 16 residues. Germline values: CDR1 SGHTA, CDR2 FQGNSA.

This clone was detected a few times. The V call is TRBV7-9, the J call TRBJ2-7; 7 bases match TRBD1. CDR1 is SEHNR, CDR2 FQNEAQ, per germline (reference sequence). The CDR3 totals 16 residues. Trimming removed 5 bases from V and 4 bases from J; junction bases left unmatched: 14. The CDR3 loop is CASSSQTGFVPYEQYF. CDR3 nucleotide sequence: TGTGCCAGCAGCAGCCAGACAGGGTTCGTCCCTTACGAGCAGTACTTC.

The chain carries TRBV6-1 and TRBJ2-5; weak D call: TRBD2 (6 bases). Germline V lookup: CDR1 MNHNS, CDR2 SASEGT. Trimming took 1 base from V and 10 from J, leaving 16 bases between them. The CDR3 has 14 residues. CDR3 in amino acids: CASSEGSGRGIQYF. CDR3 DNA: TGTGCCAGCAGTGAAGGTAGCGGAAGGGGCATCCAGTACTTC.

The CDR3 DNA sequence: TGTGCCAGTAGAAGGGGCCCCTACAATGAGCAGTTCTTC. Translated: CASRRGPYNEQFF. The rearrangement uses TRBV19 and TRBJ2-1; D is perhaps TRBD1 (5 bases). Trimming shortened V by 6 bases and J by 2 bases, and 8 bases separated the two germline ends. This CDR3 region has 13 residues. From germline, CDR1 is LNHDA and CDR2 SQIVND (reference sequence).